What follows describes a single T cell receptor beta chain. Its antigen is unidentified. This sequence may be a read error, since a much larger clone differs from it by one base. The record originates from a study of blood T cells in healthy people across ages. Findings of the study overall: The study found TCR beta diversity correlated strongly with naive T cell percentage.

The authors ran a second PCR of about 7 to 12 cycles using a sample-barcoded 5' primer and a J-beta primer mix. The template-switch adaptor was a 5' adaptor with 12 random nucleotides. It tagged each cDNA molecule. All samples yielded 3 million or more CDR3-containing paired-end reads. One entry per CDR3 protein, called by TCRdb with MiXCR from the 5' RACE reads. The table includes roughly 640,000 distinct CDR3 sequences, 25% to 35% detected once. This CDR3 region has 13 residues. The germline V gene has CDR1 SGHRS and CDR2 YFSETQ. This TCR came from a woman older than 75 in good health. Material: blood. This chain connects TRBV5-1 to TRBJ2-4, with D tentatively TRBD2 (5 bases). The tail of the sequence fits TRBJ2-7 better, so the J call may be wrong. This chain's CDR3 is CASRRDLFYEQYF. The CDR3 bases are TGCGCCAGCAGGAGGGATTTATTCTACGAGCAGTACTTC.